This passage covers 4 T cell receptor beta chains from one sample sequenced in a study of tumor and adjacent non-tumor tissue in lung cancer. The library came from three nested PCR rounds adapted from ARM-PCR protocols. TCRdb recomputed calls from the multiplex PCR reads with MiXCR, one row per CDR3 protein. The sample includes 75,000 to 95,000 distinct CDR3 sequences, 72% of them seen just once. This sample's RNA came from whole unsorted tissue. The sequenced material came from lung tumor tissue. The receptors stem from a woman aged 40 to 50 with non-small cell lung cancer.

This clonotype was seen a few times. The V call is TRBV5-1, the J call TRBJ1-5, with D possibly matching TRBD1 (5 bases). The CDR3 is made up of 14 amino acids. Germline V gives CDR1 SGHRS, CDR2 YFSETQ. V lost 4 bases, J lost 6 bases, and 14 bases lay in between. CDR3 amino acids: CASSPGGSGQPQHF. The CDR3 bases are TGCGCCAGCAGCCCCGGGGGGAGCGGTCAGCCCCAGCATTTT. The complete variable domain, with remaining parts taken from reference TRBV5-1 and TRBJ1-5, reads KAGVTQTPRYLIKTRGQQVTLSCSPISGHRSVSWYQQTPGQGLQFLFEYFSETQRNKGNFPGRFSGRQFSNSRSEMNVSTLELGDSALYLCASSPGGSGQPQHFGDGTRLSIL.

This clonotype has at least ten counts. This chain joins TRBV20-1 and TRBJ2-1; TRBD1 or TRBD2 may be the D gene (6 bases each). There are 12 residues in the CDR3. Per germline, CDR1 DFQATT and CDR2 SNEGSKA (reference sequence). Between the trimmed V and J ends, which lost 6 bases and 16 bases, there was a span of 22 bases. CDR3 amino acids: CSARKQGGDSFF. In DNA, the CDR3 is TGCAGTGCCAGGAAACAGGGCGGGGATAGTTTCTTC.

In regard to this clonotype: This sequence may be a read error, since a much larger clone differs from it by one base. The CDR3 protein is CASSPGTSRYNEQFF. In nucleotides, the CDR3 is TGTGCCAGCAGCCCCGGGACTAGCAGATACAATGAGCAGTTCTTC. J is TRBJ2-1 and V is TRBV28; the match to TRBD2 covers 9 bases. Germline V gene sequence: CDR1 MDHEN, CDR2 SYDVKM. V shed 6 bases, J shed 4 bases, and the junction held 7 bases outside the gene matches. This CDR3 is 15 amino acids long. The whole variable domain, filled in from reference TRBV28 and TRBJ2-1, reads DVKVTQSSRYLVKRTGEKVFLECVQDMDHENMFWYRQDPGLGLRLIYFSYDVKMKEKGDIPEGYSVSREKKERFSLILESASTNQTSMYLCASSPGTSRYNEQFFGPGTRLTVL.

This clonotype occurred a few times. A junction end diverges from the germline sequence, so it may reflect a read error. The chain joins TRBV11-1 to TRBJ1-6, with 8 bases matching TRBD1. The CDR3 runs to 14 residues. CDR1 is SGHAT, CDR2 FQDESV, per germline (reference sequence). CDR3: CASSSNRGNSSIHF. For the CDR3, the DNA is TGTGCCAGCAGCTCCAACAGGGGGAATTCATCCATCCACTTC.